The entry below gives a single T cell receptor beta chain sequence along with its context. The antigen remains unidentified. These data come from a study of identical twins. Study results and caveats: Insertions ran lower in abundant cord blood beta clonotypes, though not in memory repertoires. Invariant MAIT and iNKT cells may have partly biased zero-insertion analyses.

TCRdb redid the calling of the 5' RACE reads with MiXCR, one entry per CDR3 protein. The sample holds about 730,000 distinct CDR3 sequences; 21% are singletons and the top ten take about 4.3%. The CDR3 is 15 amino acids. V lost 5 bases and J lost 7, with 21 bases in between. CDR1 and CDR2 (germline): SEHNR, FQNEAQ (reference sequence). These records were also assigned to another study, of T cells expressing NK-cell markers.

Material: PBMCs. V and J are TRBV7-9 and TRBJ2-7, with a possible D match to TRBD2 (6 bases). The TCR originated in a young woman in good health. Here the CDR3 reads CASSRGIPGASEQYF. For the CDR3, the DNA is TGTGCCAGCAGCAGAGGAATCCCGGGAGCTAGTGAGCAGTACTTC. The full variable domain, with the rest looked up from reference TRBV7-9 and TRBJ2-7, is DTGVSQNPRHKITKRGQNVTFRCDPISEHNRLYWYRQTLGQGPEFLTYFQNEAQLEKSRLLSDRFSAERPKGSFSTLEIQRTEQGDSAMYLCASSRGIPGASEQYFGPGTRLTVT.